The 23 T cell receptor beta chains given below trace back to one sample, sequenced in a study of OX40 agonist ivuxolimab in advanced cancers. The repertoire was sequenced with immunoSEQ multiplex PCR; TCRdb's copy has only in-frame clones and lacks some. The data show around 61,000 clones, roughly four fifths seen once. The starting material was CD4+ or CD8+ T cells sorted from blood, obtained in a trial of the OX40 agonist ivuxolimab. The receptors were gathered from an adult with an advanced solid tumor such as melanoma, head and neck, liver or kidney cancer.

The CDR3 DNA reads as TGTGCCAGCAGCTCCAGCGGGATTGAGACCCAGTACTTC. Translating it yields CASSSSGIETQYF. The rearrangement joins TRBV7-2 to TRBJ2-5; 7 bases map to TRBD2. This CDR3 region has 13 residues. CDR1 and CDR2 (germline): SGHTA, FQGNSA. The J segment lost 5 bases and the V segment lost 4 bases, leaving 4 bases of the junction unmatched.

The chain joins TRBV4-1 to TRBJ2-4; D is ambiguous. Germline V gene sequence: CDR1 MGHRA, CDR2 YSYEKL. The CDR3 spans 15 residues. V was clipped by 0 bases and J by 2 bases, with 8 bases between them. The CDR3: CASSQDIPTKNIQYF. The CDR3 DNA is TGCGCCAGCAGCCAAGATATACCTACCAAAAACATTCAGTACTTC.

The J gene is TRBJ1-2, the V gene TRBV6-6, with unresolved D. Germline values: CDR1 MNHNY, CDR2 SVGAGI (reference sequence). The CDR3 consists of 13 residues. Between the trimmed V and J ends, which lost 5 bases and 8 bases, there was a span of 15 bases. CDR3 bases: TGTGCCAGCAGTGACCTGGGAGTTGGCGGCTACACCTTC. As protein: CASSDLGVGGYTF.

The chain is built from TRBV5-4 and TRBJ2-3, with 8 bases that match TRBD2. V lost 0 bases, J lost 2 bases, and 5 bases stayed unmatched. The germline V gene encodes CDR1 SGHNT and CDR2 YYREEE (reference sequence). CDR3 length: 16 residues. CDR3 residues: CASSLAAGAPTDTQYF. The CDR3 bases are TGTGCCAGCAGCTTGGCAGCGGGGGCCCCCACAGATACGCAGTATTTT.

This clone counts as medium-sized (0.01 to 0.1%). The V call is TRBV30, the J call TRBJ1-4, with D perhaps matching TRBD1 (5 bases). CDR1 is GTSNPN and CDR2 is SVGIG in the germline V gene (reference sequence). Between the trimmed V and J ends, which lost 4 bases and 4 bases, there was a span of 13 bases. The CDR3 runs to 14 residues. The CDR3 is CAWTVAGINEKLFF. In DNA form, the CDR3 reads TGTGCCTGGACGGTGGCAGGGATTAATGAAAAACTGTTTTTT.

The gene calls are TRBV5-1 and TRBJ2-5; 9 positions match TRBD1. The germline gives CDR1 SGHRS, CDR2 YFSETQ. The CDR3 is 15 residues long. Unmatched junction bases numbered 7, after V lost 3 bases and J lost 4 bases. The CDR3 DNA reads as TGCGCCAGCAGCTCGGGACAGGGTCAGGGAGAGACCCAGTACTTC. This translates into CASSSGQGQGETQYF.

This chain uses TRBV10-3 with TRBJ2-1, with D possibly being TRBD1 (5 bases). The V end was cut by 5 bases, the J end by 0 bases, with 14 bases between. The CDR3 runs 16 residues. Germline loops: CDR1 ENHRY, CDR2 SYGVKD. The CDR3 is CAISIDSAYSYNEQFF. CDR3 in DNA: TGTGCCATCAGTATTGACAGCGCGTACTCCTACAATGAGCAGTTCTTC.

This chain joins TRBV15 and TRBJ2-7; possible D gene TRBD2, 7 bases. The CDR3 has 15 amino acids. The germline V gene encodes CDR1 LNHNV and CDR2 YYDKDF (reference sequence). V lost 5 bases and J lost 0, with 14 bases in between. The DNA of the CDR3 is TGTGCCACCAGCCCGGGCGGGGGCCTCTCCTACGAGCAGTACTTC. Translated, it gives CATSPGGGLSYEQYF.

This clone was detected once. The CDR3 loop reads CASSPPDRVSYEQYF. DNA for the CDR3: TGCGCCAGCAGCCCCCCCGACAGGGTATCCTACGAGCAGTACTTC. The genes are TRBV5-1 and TRBJ2-7; 7 nucleotides agree with TRBD1. The germline V gene has CDR1 SGHRS and CDR2 YFSETQ. This CDR3 is built from 15 residues. With V trimmed by 4 bases and J by 1 base, 8 bases remained unmatched.

The rearrangement uses TRBV10-2 and TRBJ2-7; D is unresolved. V lost 4 bases and J lost 0, with 13 bases in between. This CDR3 region has 15 residues. The germline CDR1 and CDR2 sequences are WSHSY and SAAADI. The CDR3 is CASSANERDSYEQYF. CDR3 DNA: TGCGCCAGCAGTGCGAATGAACGCGACTCCTACGAGCAGTACTTC.

The chain carries TRBV4-1 and TRBJ2-5; possible D gene TRBD1, 5 bases. Trimming stripped 7 bases from V and 4 bases from J, with 19 bases between. Germline values: CDR1 MGHRA, CDR2 YSYEKL. The CDR3 runs to 15 residues. CDR3 sequence reads: CASKVGQGLRETQYF. DNA for the CDR3: TGCGCCAGCAAGGTCGGGCAGGGATTAAGAGAGACCCAGTACTTC.

A single count supports this clone. This chain connects TRBV2 to TRBJ1-1; 9 bases are a match to TRBD1. V trimming: 5 bases; J trimming: 3 bases; junction bases outside the gene matches: 7. Germline loops: CDR1 SNHLY, CDR2 FYNNEI. This CDR3 has 15 amino acids. The CDR3 DNA follows: TGTGCCAGCAGTAAAGAACAGGGGGCTGACACTGAAGCTTTCTTT. Translation gives CASSKEQGADTEAFF.

This clone was counted once. The chain recombines TRBV7-9 with TRBJ2-5; TRBD2 agrees at 8 bases. V gave up 6 bases and J gave up 10 bases; unmatched junction bases: 16. The CDR3 extends over 15 amino acids. CDR1 is SEHNR and CDR2 is FQNEAQ in the germline V gene (reference sequence). The CDR3 protein is CASSSVSGVVRDQYF. The CDR3 nucleotides read TGTGCCAGCAGTTCCGTTAGCGGGGTGGTGAGGGACCAGTACTTC.

The V and J genes are TRBV19 and TRBJ2-1; 8 nucleotides agree with TRBD2. The V gene end was trimmed by 8 bases and the J gene end by 5 bases; junction bases not matched to a gene: 5. The CDR3 is 13 residues long. Germline V lookup: CDR1 LNHDA, CDR2 SQIVND (reference sequence). The CDR3 is CASAGLAHNEQFF. CDR3 coding DNA: TGTGCCAGTGCCGGACTAGCTCACAATGAGCAGTTCTTC.

The J gene is TRBJ2-1, the V gene TRBV2, with 11 nucleotides matching TRBD2. The germline CDR1 and CDR2 sequences are SNHLY and FYNNEI. Unmatched junction bases numbered 9, after V lost 5 bases and J lost 9 bases. The CDR3 contains 15 residues. The CDR3 DNA is TGTGCCAGCAGTCCCCTAGCGGGGGGTAGGGGTGAGCAGTTCTTC. Translated: CASSPLAGGRGEQFF.

The chain combines TRBV9 with TRBJ2-1; D is tentatively TRBD1 or TRBD2 (6 bases each). V was clipped by 5 bases and J by 10 bases, with 13 bases between them. From germline, CDR1 is SGDLS and CDR2 YYNGEE. The CDR3 is 12 amino acids. The CDR3 loop reads CASRGGSGEQFF. For the CDR3, the DNA is TGTGCCAGCAGAGGGGGTAGCGGAGAGCAGTTCTTC. Full variable domain (rest looked up from reference TRBV9 and TRBJ2-1): DSGVTQTPKHLITATGQRVTLRCSPRSGDLSVYWYQQSLDQGLQFLIQYYNGEERAKGNILERFSAQQFPDLHSELNLSSLELGDSALYFCASRGGSGEQFFGPGTRLTVL.

The chain uses TRBV18 and TRBJ1-1; unclear D gene. The CDR3 totals 13 residues. V was trimmed by 3 bases and J by 2 bases, leaving 7 bases between them. The germline gives CDR1 KGHSH, CDR2 LQKENI. CDR3 sequence: CASSPPPNTEAFF. The CDR3 region has the DNA TGTGCCAGCTCACCTCCACCAAACACTGAAGCTTTCTTT.

This clone was seen more than once but under ten times. The chain uses TRBV4-2 and TRBJ1-2, with TRBD1 identical over 7 bases. This CDR3 has 14 amino acids. Trimming removed 3 bases from V and 13 bases from J; junction bases left unmatched: 14. Germline loops: CDR1 LGHNA, CDR2 YNFKEQ. The CDR3 region is CASSQNWDSPLSTF. In DNA, the CDR3 is TGTGCCAGCAGCCAGAACTGGGACAGCCCCTTGAGCACCTTC.

In this sample, this clone turned up many times. Other DNA sequences from this sample encode an identical CDR3 as well. V is TRBV11-2 and J is TRBJ2-7; D gene uncertain. Germline values: CDR1 SGHAT, CDR2 FQNNGV. The CDR3 contains 13 residues. Trimming took 1 base from V and 3 from J, leaving 7 bases between them. DNA for the CDR3: TGTGCCAGCAGCTTAGTGTACGGCTACGAGCAGTACTTC. It translates to CASSLVYGYEQYF.

This chain connects TRBV5-6 to TRBJ2-3, with 12 bases fitting TRBD2. The CDR3 runs to 16 residues. Trimming removed 2 bases from V and 5 bases from J; junction bases left unmatched: 6. Looked up from germline, CDR1 is SGHDT and CDR2 is YYEEEE. The CDR3 region is CASSFRLAGVEDTQYF. The CDR3 DNA reads as TGTGCCAGCAGCTTTAGACTAGCGGGAGTAGAAGATACGCAGTATTTT.

The rearrangement joins TRBV5-6 to TRBJ2-3; unclear D gene. Germline assignment: CDR1 SGHDT and CDR2 YYEEEE. Trimming left V 0 bases short and J 6 bases short, with 17 bases between. The CDR3 sequence is 16 residues long. The CDR3 DNA follows: TGTGCCAGCAGCTTGGGAGCCCCGCAGAAACCCGATACGCAGTATTTT. Protein sequence: CASSLGAPQKPDTQYF.

This clone appeared a few times. This chain connects TRBV29-1 to TRBJ1-2, with 7 bases fitting TRBD1. Germline CDR1 reads SQVTM; CDR2 reads ANQGSEA. The CDR3 totals 13 residues. J gave up 8 bases and V 6 bases, and 12 bases lay outside the gene matches. The CDR3 coding sequence is TGCAGCGTAGCGGGGACAGACCTTTGGGGCTACACCTTC. Its protein product is CSVAGTDLWGYTF.

CDR3 amino acids: CASSPMSQNTEAFF. The DNA for the CDR3 is TGCGCCAGCAGCCCTATGAGTCAGAACACTGAAGCTTTCTTT. The chain is built from TRBV5-1 and TRBJ1-1; D is uncertain. The V and J ends lost 4 bases and 1 base respectively, with 11 bases between them. Germline V gene data show CDR1 as SGHRS and CDR2 as YFSETQ. The CDR3 is 14 residues long.